This T cell receptor (beta chain) derives from a study of blood T cell repertoires in COVID-19. Study at large: Researchers got acute and convalescent COVID-19 samples from the United States, Italy and Spain. T cells, B-cell-depleted T cells, or PBMCs provided the cDNA or gDNA that served as material.

Looked up from germline, CDR1 is SNHLY and CDR2 is FYNNEI. V lost 1 base and J 14 bases, leaving 8 bases between the germline ends. The CDR3 extends over 11 amino acids. TCRdb's copy holds only in-frame clones and misses some; the assay was immunoSEQ multiplex PCR. The table lists around 87,000 clones, 80% to 90% of them singletons, with 7.5% to 9.5% in the top ten. Sequences were obtained from peripheral blood. The V gene is TRBV2, the J gene TRBJ1-4; a possible D gene is TRBD1 (6 bases). This receptor was taken from a man aged 50 to 60 with acute or convalescent COVID-19. CDR3 sequence (DNA): TGTGCCAGCAGTGAAGACAGGGTTCTGTTTTTT. Residues: CASSEDRVLFF.